This T cell receptor (beta chain) was recorded in a study of blood T cell repertoires in COVID-19. Study background: Donors in the United States, Italy and Spain gave samples during acute or convalescent COVID-19. In each case, the material was cDNA or gDNA derived from T cells, B-cell-depleted T cells, or PBMCs.

Germline CDR1 and CDR2: SGHDT and YYEEEE. The J segment lost 5 bases and the V segment lost 4 bases, leaving 8 bases of the junction unmatched. The CDR3 length is 15 residues. Study processing details: Counts of nucleated cells, estimated from reference gene primer amplification, were obtained. Assay used: immunoSEQ multiplex PCR; TCRdb lists only in-frame clones, some missing. Clone size and V and J calls were adopted from that table, with D and trimming inferred from the DNA. The repertoire includes about 140,000 clones, 87% of them detected once, and around 4.5% sits in the top ten. This clonotype was obtained from a woman aged 40 to 49 with acute or convalescent COVID-19. Sequencing was carried out using peripheral blood. The chain combines TRBV5-6 with TRBJ1-4; TRBD1 aligns across 7 bases. The DNA of the CDR3 is TGTGCCAGCAGCCGTTCCGGGACAGCAAATGAAAAACTGTTTTTT. Translation gives CASSRSGTANEKLFF.